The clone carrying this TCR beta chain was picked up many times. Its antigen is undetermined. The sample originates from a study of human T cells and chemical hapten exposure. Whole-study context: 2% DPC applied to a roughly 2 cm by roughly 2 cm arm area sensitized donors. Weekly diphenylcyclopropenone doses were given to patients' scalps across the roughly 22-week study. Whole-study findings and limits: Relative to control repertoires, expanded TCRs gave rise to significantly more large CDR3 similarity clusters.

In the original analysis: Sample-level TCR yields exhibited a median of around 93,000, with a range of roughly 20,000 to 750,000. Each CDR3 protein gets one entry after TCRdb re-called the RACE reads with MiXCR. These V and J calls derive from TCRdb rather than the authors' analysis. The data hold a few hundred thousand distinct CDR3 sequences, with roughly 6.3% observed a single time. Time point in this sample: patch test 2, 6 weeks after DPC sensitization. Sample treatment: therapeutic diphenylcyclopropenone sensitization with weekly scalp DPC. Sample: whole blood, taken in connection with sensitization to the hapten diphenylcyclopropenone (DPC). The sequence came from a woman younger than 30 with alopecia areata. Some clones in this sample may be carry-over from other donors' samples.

The CDR3 DNA is TGCAGCGTCCCCGAGGTCAGATCCCACAATGAGCAGTTCTTC. This gives the protein CSVPEVRSHNEQFF. The chain uses TRBV29-1 and TRBJ2-1; no clear D gene. The CDR3 loop spans 14 amino acids. The germline gives CDR1 SQVTM, CDR2 ANQGSEA. V lost 6 bases and J lost 5, with 17 bases in between.